A selection of T cell receptor beta chains follows, all from one sample in a study of molecular identifiers for immune sequencing clone quantification. TCRdb used MiXCR to reprocess the PCR reads, holding one entry per CDR3 protein. The sample contains under 15,000 distinct CDR3 sequences, around 19% of which appear only once. Sequenced sample: naive CD8+ T cells from blood, with Jurkat cell RNA spiked in. The receptors originated from a human donor in good health. Some libraries in this study had Jurkat cell RNA spiked in. The CDR3 runs from the conserved cysteine through the conserved F or W. D genes are given only for firm matches. Only part of the rows carry a size: once, few, many, or a class if the clone is expanded.

v_call: TRBV13; clone_size: medium-sized; d_call: .; j_call: TRBJ2-3; cdr3_nt: TGTGCCAGCAGCTTAGTTTTCAGGGGACCTAGCACAGATACGCAGTATTTT; cdr3_aa: CASSLVFRGPSTDTQYF
v_call: TRBV10-2; clone_size: few; d_call: .; j_call: TRBJ2-3; cdr3_nt: TGCGCCAGCAGTGAGTCGTTTGCTTCAGATACGCAGTATTTT; cdr3_aa: CASSESFASDTQYF
v_call: TRBV6-2/TRBV6-3; clone_size: once; d_call: .; j_call: TRBJ1-5; cdr3_nt: TGTGCCGGCAGTGAACAGGTACAATGGCCCCAGCATTTT; cdr3_aa: CAGSEQVQWPQHF
v_call: TRBV23-1; clone_size: .; d_call: TRBD1; j_call: TRBJ1-5; cdr3_nt: TGCGCCAGCAACCAACCGGACAGGAACGTACGATACCGCAATCAGCCCCAGCATTTT; cdr3_aa: CASNQPDRNVRYRNQPQHF
v_call: TRBV12-3/TRBV12-4; clone_size: many; d_call: TRBD2; j_call: TRBJ2-5; cdr3_nt: TGTGCCAGCAGTACGCTAGCGGGAGGGTCGGCCCAGTACTTC; cdr3_aa: CASSTLAGGSAQYF
v_call: TRBV4-1; clone_size: many; d_call: .; j_call: TRBJ2-2; cdr3_nt: TGCGCCAGCAGCCCCCGAGAACCCTCCGCCGCCGTCGGGGAGCTGTTTTTT; cdr3_aa: CASSPREPSAAVGELFF
v_call: TRBV6-5; clone_size: .; d_call: TRBD1; j_call: TRBJ2-1; cdr3_nt: TGTGCCAGCAGGAGGACAGGGGGCCTGCATGAGCAGTTCTTC; cdr3_aa: CASRRTGGLHEQFF
v_call: TRBV5-4; clone_size: many; d_call: TRBD1; j_call: TRBJ2-7; cdr3_nt: TGTGCCAGCAGTGCGACAGGGACCGTCAACGAGCAGTACTTC; cdr3_aa: CASSATGTVNEQYF
v_call: TRBV11-3; clone_size: .; d_call: .; j_call: TRBJ2-3; cdr3_nt: TGTGCCAGCAGCATACAGTTTTCTGGCACAGATACGCAGTATTTT; cdr3_aa: CASSIQFSGTDTQYF
v_call: TRBV2; clone_size: .; d_call: .; j_call: TRBJ2-7; cdr3_nt: TGTGCCAGCAGTGAAGTAAGGCTCTACGAGCAGTACTTC; cdr3_aa: CASSEVRLYEQYF
v_call: TRBV28; clone_size: many; d_call: TRBD1; j_call: TRBJ2-5; cdr3_nt: TGTGCCAGCCGCCACATGGGGACAGACCAAGAGACCCAGTACTTC; cdr3_aa: CASRHMGTDQETQYF
v_call: TRBV13; clone_size: medium-sized; d_call: TRBD1; j_call: TRBJ2-5; cdr3_nt: TGTGCCAGCAGCTCTACCCGGACAGGGTCTCAAGAGACCCAGTACTTC; cdr3_aa: CASSSTRTGSQETQYF
v_call: TRBV10-3; clone_size: many; d_call: .; j_call: TRBJ1-2; cdr3_nt: TGTGCCATCAGTGACAATCCTAACTATGGCTACACCTTC; cdr3_aa: CAISDNPNYGYTF
v_call: TRBV29-1; clone_size: many; d_call: .; j_call: TRBJ2-3; cdr3_nt: TGCAGCGTTCGCCGGGACCTACTACAAACAGATACGCAGTATTTT; cdr3_aa: CSVRRDLLQTDTQYF
v_call: TRBV19; clone_size: many; d_call: .; j_call: TRBJ2-3; cdr3_nt: TGTGCCAGTAGTTCCGGGACGACGAGAACAGATACGCAGTATTTT; cdr3_aa: CASSSGTTRTDTQYF
v_call: TRBV12-3/TRBV12-4; clone_size: many; d_call: TRBD1; j_call: TRBJ2-7; cdr3_nt: TGTGCCAGCAGTAGGACAGGGGCGGACGAGCAGTACTTC; cdr3_aa: CASSRTGADEQYF
v_call: TRBV14; clone_size: few; d_call: .; j_call: TRBJ2-7; cdr3_nt: TGTGCCAGCAGCCATTTGCAGGCCACCTCCTACGAGCAGTACTTC; cdr3_aa: CASSHLQATSYEQYF
v_call: TRBV7-8; clone_size: many; d_call: .; j_call: TRBJ2-1; cdr3_nt: TGTGCCAGCAGCTCAGGGACACCCTTGAGCTCCTACAATGAGCAGTTCTTC; cdr3_aa: CASSSGTPLSSYNEQFF
v_call: TRBV14; clone_size: medium-sized; d_call: .; j_call: TRBJ1-4; cdr3_nt: TGTGCCAGCAGCCAAGAACGGGGGAGTGGAGAAAAACTGTTTTTT; cdr3_aa: CASSQERGSGEKLFF
v_call: TRBV7-9; clone_size: .; d_call: TRBD1; j_call: TRBJ2-5; cdr3_nt: TGTGCCAGCAGCCCGCCCCAGACAGGGGAAGAGACCCAGTACTTC; cdr3_aa: CASSPPQTGEETQYF
v_call: TRBV7-9; clone_size: medium-sized; d_call: TRBD1; j_call: TRBJ1-4; cdr3_nt: TGTGCCAGCAGCCCAGGACAGGGAAGTGAAAAACTGTTTTTT; cdr3_aa: CASSPGQGSEKLFF